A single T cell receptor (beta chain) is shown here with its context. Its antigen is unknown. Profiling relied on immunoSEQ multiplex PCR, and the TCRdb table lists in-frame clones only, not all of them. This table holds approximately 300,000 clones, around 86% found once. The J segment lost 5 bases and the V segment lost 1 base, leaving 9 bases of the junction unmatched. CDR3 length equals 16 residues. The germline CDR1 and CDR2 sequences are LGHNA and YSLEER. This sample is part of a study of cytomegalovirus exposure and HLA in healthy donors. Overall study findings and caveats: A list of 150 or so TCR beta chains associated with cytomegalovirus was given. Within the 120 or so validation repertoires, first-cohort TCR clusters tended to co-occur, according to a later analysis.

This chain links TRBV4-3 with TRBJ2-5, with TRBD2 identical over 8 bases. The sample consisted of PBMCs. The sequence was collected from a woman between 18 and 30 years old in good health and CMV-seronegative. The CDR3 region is CASSQGATSARETQYF. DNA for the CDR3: TGCGCCAGCAGCCAAGGGGCGACTAGCGCGAGGGAGACCCAGTACTTC.